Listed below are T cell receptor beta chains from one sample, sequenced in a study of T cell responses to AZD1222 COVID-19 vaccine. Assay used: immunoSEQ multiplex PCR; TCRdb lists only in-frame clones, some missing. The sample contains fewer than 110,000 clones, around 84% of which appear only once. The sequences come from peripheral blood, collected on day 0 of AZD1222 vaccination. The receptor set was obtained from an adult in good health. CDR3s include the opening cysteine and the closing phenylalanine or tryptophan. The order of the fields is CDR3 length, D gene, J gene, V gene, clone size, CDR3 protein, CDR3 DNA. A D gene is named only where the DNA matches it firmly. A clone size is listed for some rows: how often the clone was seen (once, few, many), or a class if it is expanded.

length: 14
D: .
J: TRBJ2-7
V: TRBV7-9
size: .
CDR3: CASSPAGGLYEQYF
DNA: TGTGCCAGCAGCCCTGCCGGGGGATTATACGAGCAGTACTTC

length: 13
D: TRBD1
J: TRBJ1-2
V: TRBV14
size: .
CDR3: CASSRDRGRGYTF
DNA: TGTGCCAGCAGCCGTGACAGGGGGCGAGGCTACACCTTC

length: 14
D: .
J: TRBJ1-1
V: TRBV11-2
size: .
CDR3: CASSLFRMNTEAFF
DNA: TGTGCCAGCAGCTTATTTCGCATGAACACTGAAGCTTTCTTT

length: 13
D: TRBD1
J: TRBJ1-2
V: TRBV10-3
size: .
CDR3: CAILGQNDYGYTF
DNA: TGTGCCATCTTGGGACAGAACGACTATGGCTACACCTTC

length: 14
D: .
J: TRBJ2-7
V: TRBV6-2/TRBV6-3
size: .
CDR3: CASSSGLASGGQYF
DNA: TGTGCCAGCAGTTCGGGGCTAGCGAGCGGTGGGCAGTACTTC

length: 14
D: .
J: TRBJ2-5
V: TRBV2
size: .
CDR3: CASSGWLNQETQYF
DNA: TGTGCCAGCAGTGGTTGGCTGAACCAAGAGACCCAGTACTTC

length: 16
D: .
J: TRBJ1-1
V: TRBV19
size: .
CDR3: CASSIVGGRRDTEAFF
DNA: TGTGCCAGTAGTATAGTTGGGGGGCGCCGGGACACTGAAGCTTTCTTT

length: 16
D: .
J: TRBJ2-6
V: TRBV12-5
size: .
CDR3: CAIPQGRNSGANVLTF
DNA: TGTGCTATTCCTCAGGGTCGGAACTCTGGGGCCAACGTCCTGACTTTC

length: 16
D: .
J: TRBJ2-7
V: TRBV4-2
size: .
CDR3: CASSQELTGTAYEQYF
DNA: TGTGCCAGCAGCCAAGAGCTTACAGGGACCGCCTACGAGCAGTACTTC

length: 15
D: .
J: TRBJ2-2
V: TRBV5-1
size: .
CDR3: CASSLYRASAGELFF
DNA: TGCGCCAGCAGCCTGTACAGGGCGAGTGCCGGGGAGCTGTTTTTT

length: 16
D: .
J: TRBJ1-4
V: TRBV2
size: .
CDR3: CASSEVPRATNEKLFF
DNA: TGTGCCAGCAGTGAAGTTCCTAGGGCCACTAATGAAAAACTGTTTTTT

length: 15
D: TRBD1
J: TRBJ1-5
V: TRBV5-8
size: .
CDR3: CASSLGTAQDQPQHF
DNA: TGTGCCAGCAGCTTAGGGACAGCCCAAGATCAGCCCCAGCATTTT

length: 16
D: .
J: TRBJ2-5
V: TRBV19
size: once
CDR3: CASSIDRGAPGETQYF
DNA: TGTGCCAGTAGTATAGACCGGGGGGCCCCAGGAGAGACCCAGTACTTC

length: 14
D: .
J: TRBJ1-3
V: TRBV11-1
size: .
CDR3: CASSPKVGGNTIYF
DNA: TGTGCCAGCAGCCCAAAAGTTGGAGGAAACACCATATATTTT

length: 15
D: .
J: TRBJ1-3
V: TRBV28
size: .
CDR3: CASSLLQPSGNTIYF
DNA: TGTGCCAGCAGTTTACTCCAACCCTCTGGAAACACCATATATTTT

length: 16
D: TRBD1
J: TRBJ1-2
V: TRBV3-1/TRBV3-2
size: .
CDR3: CASSPRGGGGGYGYTF
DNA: TGTGCCAGCAGCCCACGGGGGGGAGGGGGCGGCTATGGCTACACCTTC

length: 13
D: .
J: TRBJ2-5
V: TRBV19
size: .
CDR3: CASSGLSQETQYF
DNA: TGTGCCAGTAGCGGACTGTCTCAAGAGACCCAGTACTTC

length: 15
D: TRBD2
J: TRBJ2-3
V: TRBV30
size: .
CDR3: CAWSVLGTITDTQYF
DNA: TGTGCCTGGAGTGTTCTAGGGACTATTACAGATACGCAGTATTTT

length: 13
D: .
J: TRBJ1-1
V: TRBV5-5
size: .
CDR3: CASSFLGVPEAFF
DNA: TGTGCCAGCAGCTTCCTAGGCGTCCCCGAAGCTTTCTTT

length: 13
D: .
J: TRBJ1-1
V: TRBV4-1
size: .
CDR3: CASRTGLNTEAFF
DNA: TGCGCCAGCAGAACAGGGTTGAACACTGAAGCTTTCTTT

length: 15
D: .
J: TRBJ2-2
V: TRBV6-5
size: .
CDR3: CASSLRHPNTGELFF
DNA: TGTGCCAGCAGCCTAAGACACCCAAACACCGGGGAGCTGTTTTTT

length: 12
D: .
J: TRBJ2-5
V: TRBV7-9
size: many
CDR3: CASSRVQETQYF
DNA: TGTGCCAGCAGCAGGGTCCAAGAGACCCAGTACTTC

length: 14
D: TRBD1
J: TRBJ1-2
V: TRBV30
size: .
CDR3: CAWSRGQGADGYTF
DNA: TGTGCCTGGAGCAGGGGACAGGGGGCGGATGGCTACACCTTC

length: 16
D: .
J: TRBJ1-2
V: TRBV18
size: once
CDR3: CASSPAGTPGKYGYTF
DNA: TGTGCCAGCTCACCGGCGGGGACCCCCGGGAAGTACGGCTACACCTTC

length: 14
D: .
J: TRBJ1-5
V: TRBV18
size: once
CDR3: CASSLQEKNQPQHF
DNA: TGTGCCAGCTCACTACAGGAAAAGAATCAGCCCCAGCATTTT

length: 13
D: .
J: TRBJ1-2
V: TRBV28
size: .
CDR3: CASRGLANYGYTF
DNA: TGTGCCAGCAGGGGTTTAGCTAACTATGGCTACACCTTC

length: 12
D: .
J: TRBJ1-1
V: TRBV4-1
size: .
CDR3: CASSQDGVWAFF
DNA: TGCGCCAGCAGCCAAGACGGGGTTTGGGCTTTCTTT

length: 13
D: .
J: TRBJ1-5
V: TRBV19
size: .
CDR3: CASSPGVKQPQHF
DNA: TGTGCCAGTAGTCCAGGGGTCAAACAGCCCCAGCATTTT

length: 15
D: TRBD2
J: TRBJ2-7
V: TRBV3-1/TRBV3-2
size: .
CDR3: CASSQTAGGFYEQYF
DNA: TGTGCCAGCAGCCAAACAGCGGGAGGCTTCTACGAGCAGTACTTC

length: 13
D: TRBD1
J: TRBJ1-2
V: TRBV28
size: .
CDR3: CASRTGGSYGYTF
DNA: TGTGCCAGCAGGACAGGGGGCTCCTATGGCTACACCTTC

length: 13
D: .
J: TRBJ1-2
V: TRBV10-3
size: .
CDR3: CAITQDLNYGYTF
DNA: TGTGCCATCACCCAGGACCTGAACTATGGCTACACCTTC

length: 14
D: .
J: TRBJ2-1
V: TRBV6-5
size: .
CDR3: CASSYSRRVGEQFF
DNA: TGTGCCAGCAGTTACTCCAGGCGGGTGGGTGAGCAGTTCTTC

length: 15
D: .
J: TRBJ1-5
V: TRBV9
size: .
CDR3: CASSVGGYSNQPQHF
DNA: TGTGCCAGCAGCGTAGGGGGTTACAGCAATCAGCCCCAGCATTTT

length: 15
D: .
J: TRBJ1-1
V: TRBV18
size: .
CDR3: CASSPLSTGPEEAFF
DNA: TGTGCCAGCTCACCGCTTTCTACAGGACCCGAAGAAGCTTTCTTT

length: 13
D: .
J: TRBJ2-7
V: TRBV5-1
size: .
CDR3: CASSLRLVGEQYF
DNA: TGCGCCAGCAGCTTGAGACTAGTGGGTGAGCAGTACTTC

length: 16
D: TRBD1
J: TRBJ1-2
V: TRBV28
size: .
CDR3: CASGMGQGAGNYGYTF
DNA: TGTGCCAGCGGGATGGGACAGGGGGCTGGTAACTATGGCTACACCTTC

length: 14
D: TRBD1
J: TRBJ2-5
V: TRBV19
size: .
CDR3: CASSPTGRGETQYF
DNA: TGTGCCAGTAGTCCGACAGGGCGAGGGGAGACCCAGTACTTC

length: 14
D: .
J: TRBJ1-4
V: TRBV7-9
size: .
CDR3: CASRPQGLGEKLFF
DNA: TGTGCCAGCAGACCCCAGGGATTGGGTGAAAAACTGTTTTTT

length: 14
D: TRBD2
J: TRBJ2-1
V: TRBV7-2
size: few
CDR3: CASRPGLGFDEQFF
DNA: TGTGCCAGCAGGCCGGGACTAGGTTTCGATGAGCAGTTCTTC

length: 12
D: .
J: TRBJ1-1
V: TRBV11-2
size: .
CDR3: CASSLRGREAFF
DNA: TGTGCCAGCAGCTTAAGGGGCCGTGAAGCTTTCTTT

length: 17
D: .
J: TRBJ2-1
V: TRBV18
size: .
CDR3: CASSPNRQGLGYNEQFF
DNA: TGTGCCAGCTCACCTAACCGCCAGGGGCTGGGCTACAATGAGCAGTTCTTC

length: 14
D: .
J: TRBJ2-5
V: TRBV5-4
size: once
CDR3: CASSETGFQETQYF
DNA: TGTGCCAGCAGCGAAACAGGGTTCCAAGAGACCCAGTACTTC

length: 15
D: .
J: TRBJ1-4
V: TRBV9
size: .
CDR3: CASSSRQTTNEKLFF
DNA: TGTGCCAGCAGCTCCCGACAGACAACTAATGAAAAACTGTTTTTT

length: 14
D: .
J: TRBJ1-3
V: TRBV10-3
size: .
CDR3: CAIRADRGGNTIYF
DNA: TGTGCCATCAGAGCCGACAGAGGTGGAAACACCATATATTTT

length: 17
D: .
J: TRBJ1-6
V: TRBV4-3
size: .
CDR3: CASSQETREQINSPLHF
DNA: TGCGCCAGCAGCCAAGAAACCAGGGAACAGATCAATTCACCCCTCCACTTT